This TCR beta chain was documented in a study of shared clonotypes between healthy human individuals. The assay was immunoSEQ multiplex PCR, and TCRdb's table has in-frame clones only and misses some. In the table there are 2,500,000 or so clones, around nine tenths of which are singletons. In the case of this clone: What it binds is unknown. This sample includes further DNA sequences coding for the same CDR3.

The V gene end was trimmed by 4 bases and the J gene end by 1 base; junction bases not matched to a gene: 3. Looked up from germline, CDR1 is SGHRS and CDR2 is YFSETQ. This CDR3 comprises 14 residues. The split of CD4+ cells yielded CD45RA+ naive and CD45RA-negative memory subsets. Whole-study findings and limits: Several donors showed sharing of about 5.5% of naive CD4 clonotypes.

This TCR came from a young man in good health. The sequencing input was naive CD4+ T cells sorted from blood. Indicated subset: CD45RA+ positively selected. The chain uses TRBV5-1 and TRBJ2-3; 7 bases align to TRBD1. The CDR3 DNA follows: TGCGCCAGCAGCCAAGGACAGGGCACAGATACGCAGTATTTT. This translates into CASSQGQGTDTQYF.